The next 29 T cell receptor beta chains were all read from a single sample in a study of blood T cell repertoires in COVID-19 (dated by TCRdb to 2020 to 2022). The library was generated by the immunoSEQ multiplex PCR assay. The clones in this table, taken by TCRdb from immuneACCESS, are in-frame only. Not every clone is retained; where verified, under half of the shortfall comes from an unresolved V gene, and the cause of the rest is unknown. The sample includes just over 300,000 clones, with approximately 84% observed a single time. About 4.1% of the sample is taken by the ten largest. Source material: PBMCs or T cells enriched from blood (not recorded which). Receptor source: a man aged 30 to 45 who had recovered from COVID-19.

The genes are TRBV3-1 (or the pseudogene TRBV3-2) and TRBJ2-7; D may be TRBD2 (5 bases). The germline CDR1 and CDR2 sequences are LGHDT and YNNKEL (reference sequence). This CDR3 spans 17 amino acids. V dropped 4 bases and J dropped 2 bases, with 21 bases sitting between them. CDR3 region: CASSRVDPGSLTYEQYF. The CDR3 nucleotides are TGTGCCAGCAGCCGGGTCGACCCGGGGAGCCTAACCTACGAGCAGTACTTC.

V gene TRBV29-1 combines with J gene TRBJ2-3; D may be TRBD2 (5 bases). Trimming took off 5 bases at V and 2 bases at J, with 11 bases between the two ends. CDR1 SQVTM and CDR2 ANQGSEA come from the germline V gene. The CDR3 has 13 amino acids. The CDR3: CSVSPGNTDTQYF. CDR3 in DNA: TGCAGCGTTAGTCCGGGGAACACAGATACGCAGTATTTT.

This chain uses TRBV7-2 with TRBJ1-4; TRBD1 agrees at 7 bases. The germline V gene has CDR1 SGHTA and CDR2 FQGNSA. The CDR3 length is 14 residues. Trimming at V came to 5 bases and at J to 8 bases, leaving 8 bases not matched to a gene. CDR3 DNA sequence: TGTGCCAGCAGCCCTTACAGGGGCAGGGAAAAACTGTTTTTT. Translation: CASSPYRGREKLFF.

The rearrangement links TRBV9 to TRBJ2-5, with D perhaps TRBD1 (5 bases). V was clipped by 0 bases and J by 2 bases, with 8 bases between them. Germline CDR1 is SGDLS and CDR2 is YYNGEE. This CDR3 is 14 amino acids long. CDR3 nucleotide sequence: TGTGCCAGCAGCGTAGTGACAGAACAAGAGACCCAGTACTTC. Translation gives CASSVVTEQETQYF.

The chain is built from TRBV7-8 and TRBJ1-2, with 7 bases identical to TRBD1. V gave up 4 bases and J gave up 0 bases; unmatched junction bases: 5. Per germline, CDR1 SGHVS and CDR2 FQNEAQ. The CDR3 extends over 15 amino acids. CDR3 loop: CASSSEGTANYGYTF. DNA of the CDR3: TGTGCCAGCAGCTCGGAAGGGACAGCTAACTATGGCTACACCTTC.

The chain is built from TRBV7-6 and TRBJ2-7; 8 bases are a match to TRBD2. Germline CDR1 is SGHVS and CDR2 is FNYEAQ. The junction had 7 bases not matched to a gene; V was cut back by 1 base and J by 5 bases. CDR3 length equals 15 residues. CDR3 DNA sequence: TGTGCCAGCAGCTTAGTCAGCGGGAGAGCCAACGAGCAGTACTTC. Amino acids: CASSLVSGRANEQYF.

This chain links TRBV6-5 with TRBJ1-1; the D gene is possibly TRBD1 (5 bases). V was shortened by 6 bases and J by 3 bases, with 11 bases between the two germline ends. This CDR3 contains 13 residues. Germline V gene data show CDR1 as MNHEY and CDR2 as SVGAGI. CDR3 sequence reads: CASRTVGDTEAFF. The CDR3 nucleotides are TGTGCCAGCAGGACAGTGGGTGACACTGAAGCTTTCTTT.

V and J are TRBV5-1 and TRBJ2-5; possibly TRBD2 for D (6 bases). Germline V gene lookup returns CDR1 SGHRS and CDR2 YFSETQ. The V end was cut by 2 bases, the J end by 5 bases, with 13 bases between. The CDR3 runs to 14 residues. This chain's CDR3 is CASSFQQGGETQYF. CDR3 bases: TGCGCCAGCAGCTTCCAGCAGGGAGGTGAGACCCAGTACTTC.

V gene TRBV7-8 combines with J gene TRBJ2-3; TRBD2 aligns across 7 bases. Germline V gives CDR1 SGHVS, CDR2 FQNEAQ. The CDR3 loop spans 16 amino acids. V dropped 4 bases and J dropped 2; count of bases not matched to a gene: 9. The CDR3 reads CASSSQRSGLTDTQYF. Written as DNA, the CDR3 is TGTGCCAGCAGCTCTCAGCGTAGCGGGCTCACAGATACGCAGTATTTT.

The sample holds one count of this clone. This chain uses TRBV3-1 (or the pseudogene TRBV3-2) with TRBJ2-7; 8 nucleotides agree with TRBD1. The CDR3 is 17 amino acids. Germline trimming cut 5 bases from V and 3 bases from J; bases unmatched to any gene: 15. Germline-derived CDR1 and CDR2 are LGHDT and YNNKEL (reference sequence). The CDR3 region has the DNA TGTGCCAGCAGCGGTAAGACAGGGGAAGGGCGTTACTACGAGCAGTACTTC. This codes for CASSGKTGEGRYYEQYF.

The chain combines TRBV10-3 with TRBJ2-7; 14 nucleotides line up with TRBD2. With 9 bases clipped from V and 7 bases from J, the junction kept 5 bases outside the gene matches. The germline V gene encodes CDR1 ENHRY and CDR2 SYGVKD. This CDR3 contains 13 residues. The DNA of the CDR3 is TGTGCCATAGGGACTAGCGGGAGCGGGGAGCAGTACTTC. Protein product: CAIGTSGSGEQYF.

J is TRBJ1-2 and V is TRBV28, with D possibly being TRBD1 (5 bases). This CDR3 is 12 amino acids long. V was trimmed by 8 bases and J by 3 bases, leaving 10 bases between them. From germline, CDR1 is MDHEN and CDR2 SYDVKM. CDR3 sequence (DNA): TGTGCCAGCCTGGGGGGGGACTATGGCTACACCTTC. Its translation: CASLGGDYGYTF.

The chain has TRBV28 and TRBJ1-2; TRBD1 aligns across 7 bases. Per the germline V gene, CDR1 is MDHEN and CDR2 is SYDVKM. V was pared by 7 bases and J by 4 bases, with 3 bases of the junction left unmatched. The CDR3 spans 12 residues. The CDR3 DNA follows: TGTGCCAGCAACCGGGACAGCTATGGCTACACCTTC. It codes for CASNRDSYGYTF.

A single count supports this clone. This sequence joins TRBV6-5 and TRBJ2-7; no firm D call. This CDR3 is built from 15 residues. Germline CDR1 MNHEY, CDR2 SVGAGI. The germline V and J ends were trimmed by 4 bases and 2 bases, with 15 bases remaining between them. The CDR3 nucleotides are TGTGCCAGCAGTTGGGCAGGCCGGTGGGCCTACGAGCAGTACTTC. Protein product: CASSWAGRWAYEQYF.

CDR3 DNA: TGTGCCAGTCAGAGAGGGGGACCTGGAAACACCATATATTTT. Protein: CASQRGGPGNTIYF. The V gene is TRBV19, the J gene TRBJ1-3, with D possibly matching TRBD1 (6 bases). This CDR3 has 14 residues. Germline lookup yields CDR1 LNHDA and CDR2 SQIVND (reference sequence). V gave up 8 bases and J gave up 2 bases, with 13 bases separating them.

The chain joins TRBV15 to TRBJ2-7; TRBD2 matches at 8 bases. CDR3 length: 14 amino acids. In germline, CDR1 is LNHNV, CDR2 YYDKDF (reference sequence). The trim removed 0 bases at V and 7 bases at J, leaving 5 bases unmatched. The CDR3 bases are TGTGCCACCAGCAGAGATCGGGAGCGGGGGGAGCAGTACTTC. Residues: CATSRDRERGEQYF. The full variable domain, rest sourced from reference TRBV15 and TRBJ2-7, is DAMVIQNPRYQVTQFGKPVTLSCSQTLNHNVMYWYQQKSSQAPKLLFHYYDKDFNNEADTPDNFQSRRPNTSFCFLDIRSPGLGDTAMYLCATSRDRERGEQYFGPGTRLTVT.

This clone appeared a few times. The gene calls are TRBV5-1 and TRBJ2-7, with a possible D match to TRBD1 (6 bases). This CDR3 comprises 14 residues. From germline, CDR1 is SGHRS and CDR2 YFSETQ. Trimming took off 4 bases at V and 2 bases at J, with 13 bases between the two ends. DNA of the CDR3: TGCGCCAGCAGCACTCGGACAGAACCCTACGAGCAGTACTTC. The encoded protein is CASSTRTEPYEQYF. The full variable domain, with the rest looked up from reference TRBV5-1 and TRBJ2-7, is KAGVTQTPRYLIKTRGQQVTLSCSPISGHRSVSWYQQTPGQGLQFLFEYFSETQRNKGNFPGRFSGRQFSNSRSEMNVSTLELGDSALYLCASSTRTEPYEQYFGPGTRLTVT.

The rearrangement joins TRBV18 to TRBJ2-1; 7 nucleotides agree with TRBD1. CDR1 is KGHSH, CDR2 LQKENI, per germline. This CDR3 region has 17 residues. V shed 6 bases, J shed 2 bases, and the junction held 13 bases outside the gene matches. The CDR3 DNA reads as TGTGCCAGCTCGCCGGGACAGCCCCCGGAAACCTACAATGAGCAGTTCTTC. This sequence encodes CASSPGQPPETYNEQFF.

The chain recombines TRBV7-8 with TRBJ1-2; 8 positions agree with TRBD1. The germline gives CDR1 SGHVS, CDR2 FQNEAQ. CDR3 length: 15 residues. The J segment lost 2 bases and the V segment lost 3 bases, leaving 5 bases of the junction unmatched. CDR3 in DNA: TGTGCCAGCAGCTTCCAGGGGGCCCCCAACTATGGCTACACCTTC. Its protein is CASSFQGAPNYGYTF.

The chain couples TRBV5-8 to TRBJ1-2; no reliable D call. This CDR3 has 14 amino acids. From germline, CDR1 is SGHTS and CDR2 YDEGEE. Trimming shortened V by 2 bases and J by 8 bases, and 16 bases separated the two germline ends. CDR3 loop: CASSLGDGEPGYTF. The CDR3 nucleotides are TGTGCCAGCAGCTTAGGAGACGGAGAACCGGGCTACACCTTC.

The V call is TRBV5-5, the J call TRBJ2-5, with 7 positions matching TRBD1. CDR1 and CDR2 (germline): SGHKS, YYEKEE (reference sequence). This CDR3 contains 15 residues. J was trimmed by 5 bases and V by 0 bases; bases with no gene match: 7. CDR3 loop: CASSLEGRGSETQYF. CDR3 coding DNA: TGTGCCAGCAGCTTGGAGGGCAGGGGGTCTGAGACCCAGTACTTC.

The V call is TRBV12-3 or TRBV12-4, the J call TRBJ2-5; tentative D call: TRBD1 (5 bases). V lost 6 bases to trimming and J lost 5 bases, with 13 bases between them. The CDR3 spans 13 residues. DNA of the CDR3: TGTGCCAGCAGCTCGGACATGCAGGAGACCCAGTACTTC. The encoded protein is CASSSDMQETQYF.

The rearrangement links TRBV6-6 to TRBJ1-1, with D possibly being TRBD1 (6 bases). From germline, CDR1 is MNHNY and CDR2 SVGAGI (reference sequence). The CDR3 length is 13 residues. CDR3 DNA: TGTGCGACAAGACAGGTGACGAACACTGAAGCTTTCTTT. Encoded protein: CATRQVTNTEAFF.

The chain recombines TRBV30 with TRBJ1-1; D is possibly TRBD1 (5 bases). This CDR3 comprises 12 residues. The V gene lost 3 bases and the J gene lost 6 bases, with 11 bases spanning the gap. From germline, CDR1 is GTSNPN and CDR2 SVGIG (reference sequence). The CDR3 here is CAWSGGGAEAFF. Here the CDR3 DNA reads TGTGCCTGGAGCGGGGGAGGGGCTGAAGCTTTCTTT.

The rearrangement uses TRBV7-9 and TRBJ2-7, with 9 positions matching TRBD1. This CDR3 comprises 16 residues. Unmatched junction bases numbered 9, after V lost 4 bases and J lost 2 bases. Germline V gene lookup returns CDR1 SEHNR and CDR2 FQNEAQ (reference sequence). This CDR3 is CASSSWGTGLPYEQYF. The CDR3 region has the DNA TGTGCCAGCAGCTCCTGGGGGACAGGGTTGCCCTACGAGCAGTACTTC.

The chain has TRBV10-3 and TRBJ1-2; no reliable D call. CDR1 and CDR2 (germline): ENHRY, SYGVKD. Trimming shortened V by 8 bases and J by 0 bases, and 13 bases separated the two germline ends. There are 14 residues in the CDR3. CDR3 sequence: CAIGQPNANYGYTF. The DNA for the CDR3 is TGTGCCATCGGGCAGCCCAATGCTAACTATGGCTACACCTTC.

The chain is built from TRBV29-1 and TRBJ1-2, with D unclear. With 4 bases removed from V and 1 base from J, the gap between germline ends came to 10 bases. This CDR3 has 13 residues. The germline CDR1 and CDR2 sequences are SQVTM and ANQGSEA. This chain's CDR3 is CSVGVRGNYGYTF. CDR3 in DNA: TGCAGCGTTGGGGTCCGGGGTAACTATGGCTACACCTTC.

V is TRBV7-2 and J is TRBJ2-7; D not certain. The CDR3 extends over 13 amino acids. Germline V lookup: CDR1 SGHTA, CDR2 FQGNSA. V lost 0 bases and J lost 7, with 10 bases in between. CDR3 bases: TGTGCCAGCAGCTTAGCGCGCGGCCAGGAGCAGTACTTC. Translated: CASSLARGQEQYF.

The chain is built from TRBV5-6 and TRBJ1-1, with unresolved D. Trimming left V 1 base short and J 1 base short, with 2 bases between. This CDR3 is built from 12 residues. Germline CDR1 reads SGHDT; CDR2 reads YYEEEE. CDR3 residues: CASSLRNTEAFF. As DNA, the CDR3 is TGTGCCAGCAGCTTGCGGAACACTGAAGCTTTCTTT.